The 25 T cell receptor beta chains in this list originate from one sample, sequenced in a study of tissue T cells after allogeneic stem cell transplantation. The protocol was immunoSEQ multiplex PCR, while the TCRdb copy is restricted to in-frame clones and leaves out a portion. The sample has approximately 9,000 clones, around a third seen once. Time point indicated: mouse harvest day 14 after allogeneic transplant. Mouse grafts combined 10^7 T-cell-depleted bone marrow cells with 10^6 splenic CD5+ T cells. Sequences were obtained from skin. These receptor sequences come from a female BALB/c mouse given C57BL/6 T cells with graft-versus-host disease after an allogeneic hematopoietic cell transplant.

This clone was observed a handful of times. Gene names and germline refer to mouse. The sequenced fragment ends 1 residue before the CDR3 boundary, so the rest is inferred from the germline J gene. The chain uses TRBV20 and TRBJ1-4; maybe TRBD1 (6 bases). The CDR3 contains 14 residues. Trimming took 3 bases from V and 7 from J, leaving 15 bases between them. The V gene's germline CDR1 is GFQATS and CDR2 STVNSAI. This CDR3 reads CGARRGARSERLFF. The CDR3 bases that were read are TGTGGTGCTAGACGGGGGGCGCGCTCCGAAAGATTATTT.

Turning to this clone: Genes here carry mouse names. Coverage ceases 1 residue before the CDR3 finishes, and the germline J gene fills in the end. The chain joins TRBV13-2 to TRBJ1-3, with no clear D. V dropped 2 bases and J dropped 0 bases, with 6 bases sitting between them. This CDR3 contains 14 residues. The germline V gene encodes CDR1 NNHNN and CDR2 SYGAGS (reference sequence). The sequenced part of the CDR3 DNA is TGTGCCAGCGGTGAGAGGAATTCTGGAAATACGCTCTAT. Translation gives CASGERNSGNTLY. The entire CDR3 protein is CASGERNSGNTLYF.

To note about this clone: Gene names are the mouse ones. The read falls 1 residue short of the CDR3 end, and the missing part is taken from the germline J gene. The genes are TRBV17 and TRBJ2-5; 8 nucleotides line up with TRBD2. This CDR3 comprises 16 residues. In germline, CDR1 is MNHDT, CDR2 YYDKIL. Trimming removed 1 base from V and 2 bases from J; junction bases left unmatched: 5. The CDR3 DNA, read in part, is TGTGCTAGCAGTAGAGTGGGGGGGGAAGCCCAAGACACCCAGTAC. It encodes CASSRVGGEAQDTQY. The CDR3 reads in full as CASSRVGGEAQDTQYF.

Only a few counts were recorded for this clone. The gene symbols are mouse symbols. Read coverage stops 1 residue before the CDR3 terminus; the germline J gene supplies the remainder. The chain uses TRBV12-2 and TRBJ2-7, with D perhaps TRBD2 (7 bases). Germline V gene lookup returns CDR1 SGHLS and CDR2 HYDKME. The CDR3 totals 15 residues. The V end was cut by 2 bases, the J end by 0 bases, with 13 bases between. CDR3 amino acids: CASSREGGVSYEQYF. Partial CDR3 DNA: TGTGCCAGCTCTCGGGAGGGGGGGGTCTCCTATGAACAGTAC.

Concerning this clone itself: The genes are named according to mouse. The CDR3 extends 1 residue past the end of the read, so its final part is completed from the germline J gene. The rearrangement uses TRBV26 and TRBJ1-2; no reliable D call. The V gene's germline CDR1 is KGHPV and CDR2 FQNQEV (reference sequence). V was cut by 0 bases and J by 4 bases, with 9 bases left in between. The CDR3 covers 14 residues. The CDR3 DNA, read in part, is TGTGCCAGCAGTCTGTCCCCCGCCGTCTCCGACTACACC. This gives the protein CASSLSPAVSDYT. The whole CDR3 is CASSLSPAVSDYTF.

Concerning this clone: Gene names refer to mouse genes. The read gets to within 1 residue of the CDR3 end, and the germline J gene fills in the rest. This chain joins TRBV2 and TRBJ1-4; 8 bases are shared with TRBD1. This CDR3 comprises 15 residues. V lost 3 bases and J lost 4; bases outside the gene matches: 4. Germline V gene lookup returns CDR1 LGHNA and CDR2 YSYQKL. The CDR3 spells CASSHPGQVNERLFF. The part of the CDR3 DNA that was read is TGTGCCAGCAGCCACCCGGGACAGGTCAACGAAAGATTATTT.

This clone has only a few counts. Gene names and germline match the mouse. The CDR3 end is not reached by the read, which stops 1 residue before it; the germline J gene fills it in. The chain joins TRBV23 to TRBJ1-5. The CDR3 sequence is 13 residues long. Germline-derived CDR1 and CDR2 are KGHTA and FQNQQP. CDR3 sequence reads: CSSSQSGHQAPLF. The sequenced part of the CDR3 DNA is TGCTCCAGCAGTCAATCCGGCCACCAGGCTCCGCTT.

Regarding this clone: Mouse germline and gene names are used. The CDR3 end is not reached by the read, which stops 1 residue before it; the germline J gene fills it in. V gene TRBV23 combines with J gene TRBJ2-7; the table's D call of TRBD1 was not tested on the DNA. Germline CDR1 is KGHTA and CDR2 is FQNQQP. The length of the CDR3 is 13 residues. The CDR3 is CSSAQGAAYEQYF. The covered CDR3 bases are TGCTCCAGCGCACAGGGGGCCGCCTATGAACAGTAC.

This clone was counted a few times. Gene names and germline match the mouse. The read falls 1 residue short of the CDR3 end, and the missing part is taken from the germline J gene. V and J are TRBV3 and TRBJ2-7; TRBD1 might be the D (6 bases). The ends were cut back, 2 bases at V and 6 bases at J, with 11 bases in the middle. Germline loops: CDR1 SNHLY, CDR2 FYNGKV (reference sequence). This CDR3 is 13 amino acids long. The CDR3 spells CASSLQQGGEQYF. Incomplete CDR3 DNA: TGTGCCAGCAGCTTACAACAGGGTGGTGAACAGTAC.

Regarding this clone: The genes are named according to mouse. The read terminates 1 residue before the CDR3 end, so the remaining end is supplied by the germline J gene. The chain joins TRBV19 to TRBJ2-1; perhaps D is TRBD1 or TRBD2 (5 bases each). Germline loops: CDR1 FNHDT, CDR2 SITEND (reference sequence). V gave up 2 bases and J gave up 1 base, with 7 bases separating them. The CDR3 totals 14 residues. Incomplete CDR3 DNA: TGTGCCAGCAGTATCCGGGGGAACTATGCTGAGCAGTTC. It yields the protein CASSIRGNYAEQF. The full CDR3 protein reads CASSIRGNYAEQFF.

Details on this clone: Gene names are the mouse ones. The read stops 1 residue short of the end of the CDR3; the missing end is completed from the germline J gene. The J gene is TRBJ2-5, the V gene TRBV4; TRBD2 matches at 11 bases. The germline V gene has CDR1 LGHDT and CDR2 YNNKQL (reference sequence). The CDR3 runs 14 residues. Trimming at V came to 4 bases and at J to 6 bases, leaving 3 bases not matched to a gene. The DNA read from the CDR3 is TGTGCCAGCAGCTCCGGGACTGGGGGCGACACCCAGTAC. It codes for CASSSGTGGDTQY. The whole CDR3 sequence reads CASSSGTGGDTQYF.

In the case of this clone: Gene names follow the mouse nomenclature. The DNA ends 1 residue before the CDR3 does, and the rest of the CDR3 is filled in from the germline J gene. The chain has TRBV26 and TRBJ1-2; D call uncertain. V lost 4 bases, J lost 0 bases, and 6 bases lay in between. The germline CDR1 and CDR2 sequences are KGHPV and FQNQEV (reference sequence). CDR3 size: 13 residues. Incomplete CDR3 DNA: TGTGCCAGCAGTCCCCAGGCAAACTCCGACTACACC. Protein product: CASSPQANSDYT. The entire CDR3 reads CASSPQANSDYTF. The complete variable domain, with remaining parts taken from reference TRBV26 and TRBJ1-2, reads NSKVIQTPRYLVKGQGQKAKMRCIPEKGHPVVFWYQQNKNNEFKFLINFQNQEVLQQIDMTEKRFSAECPSNSPCSLEIQSSEAGDSALYLCASSPQANSDYTFGSGTRLLVI.

As regards this clone: The genes and germline here are from mouse. From the germline J gene comes the end of the CDR3, since the read stops 1 residue before it. This sequence joins TRBV3 and TRBJ2-1; D uncertain. This CDR3 region has 12 residues. Between the trimmed V and J ends, which lost 6 bases and 4 bases, there was a span of 7 bases. Germline V gene data show CDR1 as SNHLY and CDR2 as FYNGKV (reference sequence). CDR3 loop: CASRDMYAEQFF. The sequenced CDR3 bases are TGTGCCAGCAGAGACATGTATGCTGAGCAGTTC.

A note on this clone: Genes and germline are mouse. The read halts 1 residue ahead of the CDR3 end, with the missing end drawn from the germline J gene. This chain joins TRBV3 and TRBJ2-7; 8 bases line up with TRBD2. Trimming cost V 2 bases and J 4 bases; bases outside gene matches: 1. CDR3 size: 13 residues. The germline gives CDR1 SNHLY, CDR2 FYNGKV (reference sequence). CDR3 protein: CASSLRTGYEQYF. The covered CDR3 bases are TGTGCCAGCAGCTTAAGGACTGGGTATGAACAGTAC.

This clone was seen a handful of times. The gene names given are mouse names. The same CDR3 arises from other DNA sequences in this sample as well. CDR3 protein: CASSLPGGDTQYF. The CDR3 bases that were read are TGTGCCAGCAGTCTGCCAGGGGGAGACACCCAGTAC. The chain employs TRBV26 and TRBJ2-5; 7 bases fit TRBD1. The read comes to an end 1 residue before the CDR3 does, leaving the germline J gene to fill in the end. V lost 2 bases to trimming and J lost 5 bases; unmatched junction nucleotides: 1. In germline, CDR1 is KGHPV, CDR2 FQNQEV (reference sequence). The length of the CDR3 is 13 residues.

By sample fraction, this clone is medium-sized. Gene names are mouse gene names. The read ends 1 residue before the CDR3 terminus; that terminus is restored from the germline J gene. The chain carries TRBV12-1 and TRBJ2-7; 8 positions match TRBD2. The germline CDR1 and CDR2 sequences are SGHSN and HYEKVE. With 3 bases clipped from V and 1 base from J, the junction kept 4 bases outside the gene matches. CDR3 size: 14 residues. The DNA read from the CDR3 is TGTGCCAGCTCTTTCTGGGGGGAATCCTATGAACAGTAC. It specifies CASSFWGESYEQY. The full CDR3 reads CASSFWGESYEQYF.

As regards this clone: Genes and germline come from the mouse. The read halts 1 residue ahead of the CDR3 end, with the missing end drawn from the germline J gene. This chain links TRBV13-1 with TRBJ2-4; 8 positions agree with TRBD2. The CDR3 totals 17 residues. V shed 0 bases and J 0 bases; nucleotides not matched to a gene: 6. CDR1 and CDR2 (germline): NSHNY, SYGAGN. The sequenced part of the CDR3 DNA is TGTGCCAGCAGTGATGCACACTGGGGGTCTAGTCAAAACACCTTGTAC. This encodes CASSDAHWGSSQNTLY. The full CDR3 reads CASSDAHWGSSQNTLYF.

This clone was seen a handful of times. Mouse gene names apply. The CDR3 end falls 1 residue outside the read, so it is completed with the germline J gene. The chain carries TRBV13-3 and TRBJ2-7, with D tentatively TRBD1 or TRBD2 (5 bases each). The CDR3 has 13 residues. V lost 3 bases, J lost 0 bases, and 7 bases lay in between. CDR1 and CDR2 from the germline V gene are NNHDY and SYVADS. The CDR3 region is CASSGDASYEQYF. Incomplete CDR3 DNA: TGTGCCAGCAGTGGGGACGCCTCCTATGAACAGTAC.

In the case of this clone: Mouse germline and gene names are used. Coverage ceases 1 residue before the CDR3 finishes, and the germline J gene fills in the end. The genes are TRBV23 and TRBJ1-4; the table gives TRBD1 as D, unverified against the DNA. The germline V gene encodes CDR1 KGHTA and CDR2 FQNQQP. This CDR3 is built from 13 residues. The sequenced part of the CDR3 DNA is TGCTCCAGCAGTGACAGGGGTCACGAAAGATTATTT. Translation gives CSSSDRGHERLF. The whole CDR3 sequence is CSSSDRGHERLFF.

By sample fraction, this clone is medium-sized (0.01 to 0.1%). Genes and germline come from the mouse. Read data end 1 residue before the CDR3 end; the end is taken from the germline J gene. This chain joins TRBV16 and TRBJ2-5, with 9 bases matching TRBD1. Germline CDR1 is SGHSA and CDR2 is FRNQAP. CDR3 size: 13 residues. Trimming removed 4 bases from V and 4 bases from J; junction bases left unmatched: 0. CDR3 bases read: TGTGCAAGCAGCTGGACAGGGGAAGACACCCAGTAC. This gives the protein CASSWTGEDTQY. The whole CDR3 protein reads CASSWTGEDTQYF.

With respect to this clone: Gene names and germline refer to mouse. The read halts 1 residue ahead of the CDR3 end, with the missing end drawn from the germline J gene. This chain connects TRBV12-2 to TRBJ1-4, with D possibly TRBD1 on 6 matching bases. The V end lost 4 bases, the J end lost 3 bases, and 8 bases lay between the germline ends. The germline CDR1 and CDR2 sequences are SGHLS and HYDKME. This CDR3 has 13 residues. CDR3 DNA, as far as it was read: TGTGCCAGCTCCCGGACAGCCAACGAAAGATTATTT. This codes for CASSRTANERLF. The complete CDR3 sequence is CASSRTANERLFF.

As concerns this clone: Mouse gene names and germline throughout. The CDR3 end is not reached by the read, which stops 1 residue before it; the germline J gene fills it in. The chain carries TRBV26 and TRBJ2-2; 8 positions match TRBD2. In germline, CDR1 is KGHPV, CDR2 FQNQEV (reference sequence). The V segment lost 3 bases and the J segment 2 bases; nucleotides outside the gene matches: 2. The CDR3 extends over 15 amino acids. The CDR3 reads CASSLYWGNTGQLYF. Incomplete CDR3 DNA: TGTGCCAGCAGTCTATACTGGGGGAACACCGGGCAGCTCTAC. The full variable domain, rest sourced from reference TRBV26 and TRBJ2-2, is NSKVIQTPRYLVKGQGQKAKMRCIPEKGHPVVFWYQQNKNNEFKFLINFQNQEVLQQIDMTEKRFSAECPSNSPCSLEIQSSEAGDSALYLCASSLYWGNTGQLYFGEGSKLTVL.

As regards this clone: Mouse gene names and germline throughout. The read gets to within 1 residue of the CDR3 end, and the germline J gene fills in the rest. This chain connects TRBV3 to TRBJ2-7; 10 bases are a match to TRBD1. CDR1 SNHLY and CDR2 FYNGKV come from the germline V gene (reference sequence). This CDR3 has 14 residues. V trimming: 2 bases; J trimming: 7 bases; junction bases outside the gene matches: 5. The part of the CDR3 DNA that was read is TGTGCCAGCAGCTTAACGACAGGGGGCCGGGAACAGTAC. This gives the protein CASSLTTGGREQY. The whole CDR3 protein is CASSLTTGGREQYF.

Concerning this clone: The gene names given are mouse names. The CDR3 end falls 1 residue outside the read, so it is completed with the germline J gene. The chain couples TRBV12-1 to TRBJ2-1; TRBD2 agrees at 10 bases. Per germline, CDR1 SGHSN and CDR2 HYEKVE. With V trimmed by 0 bases and J by 6 bases, 1 base remained unmatched. The CDR3 is 14 amino acids. CDR3 bases read: TGTGCCAGCTCTCTCCTGGGGGGGCCTGCTGAGCAGTTC. This sequence encodes CASSLLGGPAEQF. The complete CDR3 protein is CASSLLGGPAEQFF.

This clone has a handful of counts. Germline and genes here are mouse. The read is 1 residue too short to cover the CDR3 end, so that end is filled in from the germline J gene. The genes are TRBV23 and TRBJ1-3; the tabulated D call, TRBD1, remains unverified against the DNA. This CDR3 has 17 residues. Germline CDR1 KGHTA, CDR2 FQNQQP. The CDR3 spells CSSASGQGAHSGNTLYF. Partial CDR3 DNA: TGCTCCAGCGCGTCGGGACAGGGGGCCCATTCTGGAAATACGCTCTAT.